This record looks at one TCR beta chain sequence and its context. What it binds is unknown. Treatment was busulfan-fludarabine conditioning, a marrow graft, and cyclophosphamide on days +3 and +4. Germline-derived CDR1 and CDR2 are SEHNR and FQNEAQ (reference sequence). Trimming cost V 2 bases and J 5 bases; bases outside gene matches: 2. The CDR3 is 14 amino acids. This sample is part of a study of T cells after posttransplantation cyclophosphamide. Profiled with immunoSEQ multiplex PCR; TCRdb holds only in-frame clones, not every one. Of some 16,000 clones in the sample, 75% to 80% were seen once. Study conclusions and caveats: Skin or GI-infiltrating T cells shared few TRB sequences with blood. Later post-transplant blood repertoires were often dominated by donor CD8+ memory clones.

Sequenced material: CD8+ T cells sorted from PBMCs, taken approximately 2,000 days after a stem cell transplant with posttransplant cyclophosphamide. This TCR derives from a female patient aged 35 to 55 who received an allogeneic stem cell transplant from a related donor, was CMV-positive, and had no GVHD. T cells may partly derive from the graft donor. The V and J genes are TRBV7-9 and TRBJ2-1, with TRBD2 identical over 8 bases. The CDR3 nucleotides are TGTGCCAGCAGCTTAACGGGGGGGGACAATGAGCAGTTCTTC. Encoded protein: CASSLTGGDNEQFF.